This passage covers 29 T cell receptor beta chains from one sample sequenced in a study of shared clonotypes between healthy human individuals (dated by TCRdb to 2018 to 2020). The library was made by the immunoSEQ multiplex PCR assay. Sourced from immuneACCESS, this table was stored by TCRdb with only in-frame sequences that have V and J called. A share of the clones is absent; for the studies checked, an unresolved V gene accounts for under half, and the remainder has no known explanation. The sample table holds nearly 600,000 clones, of which just under 97% were seen once. 0.1% to 0.11% of the sample is taken by the ten largest. CD8 naive samples were CD45RO-negative cells positively selected for CCR7, giving a CD45RA+CCR7+ population that excluded TemRA cells. Sequences were obtained from naive CD8+ T cells sorted from blood. The cell subset or site label for this specimen denotes: CD45RA+CCR7+. The receptors derive from a woman in her thirties in good health.

The chain carries TRBV7-9 and TRBJ2-6; D is possibly TRBD1 (5 bases). Germline CDR1 is SEHNR and CDR2 is FQNEAQ (reference sequence). The CDR3 spans 15 residues. The germline V and J ends were trimmed by 1 base and 3 bases, with 7 bases remaining between them. CDR3 DNA sequence: TGTGCCAGCAGCTTAGGACAGTATGGGGCCAACGTCCTGACTTTC. It specifies CASSLGQYGANVLTF.

This clone was counted once. CDR3 protein: CASGWTQEIPEAFF. In DNA, the CDR3 is TGTGCCAGCGGCTGGACTCAAGAGATCCCTGAAGCTTTCTTT. This chain links TRBV2 with TRBJ1-1; D gene uncertain. Germline lookup yields CDR1 SNHLY and CDR2 FYNNEI. Trimming removed 8 bases from V and 6 bases from J, with 19 bases in between. The CDR3 contains 14 residues. The whole variable domain, remainder taken from reference TRBV2 and TRBJ1-1, is EPEVTQTPSHQVTQMGQEVILRCVPISNHLYFYWYRQILGQKVEFLVSFYNNEISEKSEIFDDQFSVERPDGSNFTLKIRSTKLEDSAMYFCASGWTQEIPEAFFGQGTRLTVV.

The chain has TRBV6-1 and TRBJ2-4; TRBD1 is a possible D gene (5 bases). Between the trimmed V and J ends, which lost 0 bases and 4 bases, there was a span of 13 bases. Germline V gene sequence: CDR1 MNHNS, CDR2 SASEGT. This CDR3 has 16 residues. For the CDR3, the DNA is TGTGCCAGCAGTGAAGCGCAGGCAGGGCTAAAAAACATTCAGTACTTC. Encoded protein: CASSEAQAGLKNIQYF.

The CDR3 DNA reads TGTGCCAGCATTAGAGGGTATAACCAGCCCCAGCATTTT. Translation: CASIRGYNQPQHF. The genes are TRBV28 and TRBJ1-5; the D is unclear. This CDR3 is built from 13 residues. The V end lost 7 bases, the J end lost 7 bases, and 14 bases lay between the germline ends. The germline V gene has CDR1 MDHEN and CDR2 SYDVKM.

The gene calls are TRBV27 and TRBJ2-3; D possibly corresponds to TRBD2 (5 bases). The CDR3 covers 15 residues. Looked up from germline, CDR1 is MNHEY and CDR2 is SMNVEV (reference sequence). V lost 6 bases, J lost 0 bases, and 13 bases lay in between. The CDR3 sequence is CASSALDSSTDTQYF. The CDR3 DNA is TGTGCCAGCAGCGCATTGGACTCTAGCACAGATACGCAGTATTTT.

The chain has TRBV27 and TRBJ2-5, with D possibly matching TRBD2 (6 bases). The CDR3 sequence is 12 residues long. Between the trimmed V and J ends, which lost 3 bases and 8 bases, there was a span of 10 bases. Germline V gene data show CDR1 as MNHEY and CDR2 as SMNVEV (reference sequence). The CDR3 nucleotides read TGTGCCAGCAGTTTCTCCGGGACTACCCAGTACTTC. This translates into CASSFSGTTQYF.

The table lists this clone with a few counts. J is TRBJ2-1 and V is TRBV27; TRBD1 agrees at 8 bases. Germline-derived CDR1 and CDR2 are MNHEY and SMNVEV (reference sequence). J gave up 3 bases and V 6 bases, and 1 base lay outside the gene matches. The CDR3 consists of 13 residues. The CDR3 here is CASSGQGYNEQFF. The CDR3 DNA reads as TGTGCCAGCAGCGGACAGGGCTACAATGAGCAGTTCTTC.

Turning to this clone: The sample carries other DNA sequences with the same CDR3. The genes are TRBV11-2 and TRBJ1-1, with D perhaps TRBD1 (6 bases). The germline CDR1 and CDR2 sequences are SGHAT and FQNNGV. CDR3 size: 15 residues. V shed 1 base and J shed 5 bases, with 14 bases lying between them. In nucleotides, the CDR3 is TGTGCCAGCAGCTTAGTGGGGGGGCGAGGAACTGAAGCTTTCTTT. Protein sequence: CASSLVGGRGTEAFF.

This chain links TRBV7-9 with TRBJ2-4; D might be TRBD1 (6 bases). CDR1 is SEHNR and CDR2 is FQNEAQ in the germline V gene (reference sequence). There are 17 residues in the CDR3. The germline V and J ends were trimmed by 0 bases and 0 bases, with 12 bases remaining between them. The chain's CDR3 is CASSLAGARIAKNIQYF. DNA of the CDR3: TGTGCCAGCAGCTTAGCGGGGGCAAGAATAGCCAAAAACATTCAGTACTTC.

The rearrangement joins TRBV19 to TRBJ2-7; 8 bases map to TRBD2. The J segment lost 0 bases and the V segment lost 3 bases, leaving 13 bases of the junction unmatched. The CDR3 has 18 amino acids. Germline V gene lookup returns CDR1 LNHDA and CDR2 SQIVND (reference sequence). The CDR3 DNA reads as TGTGCCAGTAGTATTAGTCTTGGGCGGGAGGAGAGCTCCTACGAGCAGTACTTC. It translates to CASSISLGREESSYEQYF.

This chain links TRBV9 with TRBJ1-1; D perhaps matches TRBD1 (5 bases). This CDR3 spans 13 amino acids. Between the trimmed V and J ends, which lost 0 bases and 6 bases, there was a span of 9 bases. Germline CDR1 reads SGDLS; CDR2 reads YYNGEE. The CDR3 DNA reads as TGTGCCAGCAGCGTAGCTCAGGGATCTGAAGCTTTCTTT. The encoded protein is CASSVAQGSEAFF.

The V gene is TRBV5-6, the J gene TRBJ1-6, with D unclear. V gave up 1 base and J gave up 14 bases, with 22 bases separating them. CDR3 length: 16 amino acids. Germline V lookup: CDR1 SGHDT, CDR2 YYEEEE. The CDR3 DNA follows: TGTGCCAGCAGCTTGTCCTACGGAGGTTACGTTGGTACCCTCCACTTT. Its translation is CASSLSYGGYVGTLHF.

The chain couples TRBV5-4 to TRBJ2-7; 10 nucleotides agree with TRBD2. Per the germline V gene, CDR1 is SGHNT and CDR2 is YYREEE (reference sequence). With V trimmed by 2 bases and J by 1 base, 9 bases remained unmatched. The CDR3 is made up of 17 amino acids. The CDR3 here is CASSLGVGLALSYEQYF. The CDR3 DNA follows: TGTGCCAGCAGCTTAGGTGTGGGACTAGCGCTTTCCTACGAGCAGTACTTC.

This chain links TRBV27 with TRBJ2-1; D gene uncertain. Between the trimmed V and J ends, which lost 5 bases and 9 bases, there was a span of 17 bases. Germline CDR1 and CDR2: MNHEY and SMNVEV (reference sequence). This CDR3 region has 14 residues. The CDR3 sequence: CASSDAPGATEQFF. The CDR3 nucleotides read TGTGCCAGCAGTGACGCCCCCGGTGCTACTGAGCAGTTCTTC.

The chain uses TRBV15 and TRBJ2-7, with TRBD1 matching 11 bases. Germline V CDR1 and CDR2: LNHNV, YYDKDF (reference sequence). The CDR3 sequence is 16 residues long. With 3 bases clipped from V and 0 bases from J, the junction kept 4 bases outside the gene matches. The CDR3 sequence is CATSSAGQGGSYEQYF. The CDR3 DNA sequence: TGTGCCACCAGCAGCGCGGGACAGGGGGGCTCCTACGAGCAGTACTTC.

The chain carries TRBV2 and TRBJ1-5; D might be TRBD1 (5 bases). The CDR3 sequence is 14 residues long. Germline CDR1 and CDR2: SNHLY and FYNNEI. The V end was cut by 6 bases, the J end by 3 bases, with 12 bases between. CDR3 sequence (DNA): TGTGCCAGCAGCTCTTCCAGGGCCAATCAGCCCCAGCATTTT. Protein product: CASSSSRANQPQHF.

The rearrangement joins TRBV19 to TRBJ2-3, with D possibly TRBD2 on 5 matching bases. The V and J ends lost 7 bases and 1 base respectively, with 9 bases between them. CDR1 is LNHDA, CDR2 SQIVND, per germline (reference sequence). The CDR3 runs 13 residues. The CDR3 loop is CASTFGGTDTQYF. CDR3 DNA sequence: TGTGCCAGTACGTTCGGGGGCACAGATACGCAGTATTTT.

The CDR3 DNA reads as TGTGCCAGCAGCGGTGGACTAGCGGGTTACAATGAGCAGTTCTTC. As protein: CASSGGLAGYNEQFF. This chain joins TRBV9 and TRBJ2-1, with 11 bases identical to TRBD2. V shed 3 bases and J 4 bases; nucleotides not matched to a gene: 3. The CDR3 loop spans 15 amino acids. Germline lookup yields CDR1 SGDLS and CDR2 YYNGEE.

This clone has just one count. The V gene is TRBV27, the J gene TRBJ1-5; 7 bases are shared with TRBD1. The junction had 3 bases not matched to a gene; V was cut back by 5 bases and J by 2 bases. Per the germline V gene, CDR1 is MNHEY and CDR2 is SMNVEV (reference sequence). The CDR3 length is 14 residues. DNA for the CDR3: TGTGCCAGCAGTGAGGACAGGCGCAATCAGCCCCAGCATTTT. As protein: CASSEDRRNQPQHF.

The rearrangement links TRBV4-1 to TRBJ1-4, with a weak D call TRBD1 (5 bases). The CDR3 consists of 18 residues. Trimming cost V 1 base and J 4 bases, with 19 bases left between them. CDR1 and CDR2 from the germline V gene are MGHRA and YSYEKL. CDR3 in amino acids: CASSQASGFRGLNEKLFF. CDR3 nucleotide sequence: TGCGCCAGCAGCCAAGCGAGCGGGTTTCGGGGACTTAATGAAAAACTGTTTTTT.

The CDR3 is CASSEGRRYEQYF. The CDR3 DNA sequence: TGTGCCAGCAGTGAGGGCCGACGGTACGAGCAGTACTTC. This rearrangement joins TRBV6-1 to TRBJ2-7; D is undetermined. The CDR3 sequence is 13 residues long. Germline V lookup: CDR1 MNHNS, CDR2 SASEGT. Between the trimmed V and J ends, which lost 3 bases and 4 bases, there was a span of 10 bases.

This clone was seen once. The chain links TRBV28 to TRBJ2-1, with D possibly matching TRBD2 (6 bases). V lost 8 bases and J 7 bases, leaving 24 bases between the germline ends. The CDR3 runs 16 residues. Germline lookup yields CDR1 MDHEN and CDR2 SYDVKM. CDR3 nucleotide sequence: TGTGCCAGCCCCAACACGGCGGGAAGGTTAGGGAATGAGCAGTTCTTC. Translation: CASPNTAGRLGNEQFF. The full variable domain, in which reference TRBV28 and TRBJ2-1 provide the parts outside the CDR3, is DVKVTQSSRYLVKRTGEKVFLECVQDMDHENMFWYRQDPGLGLRLIYFSYDVKMKEKGDIPEGYSVSREKKERFSLILESASTNQTSMYLCASPNTAGRLGNEQFFGPGTRLTVL.

The V call is TRBV6-5, the J call TRBJ1-2; 8 bases fit TRBD1. The CDR3 sequence is 14 residues long. The V gene end was trimmed by 2 bases and the J gene end by 3 bases; junction bases not matched to a gene: 2. Germline CDR1 and CDR2: MNHEY and SVGAGI. This chain's CDR3 is CASSYLTGDYGYTF. The CDR3, as DNA: TGTGCCAGCAGTTACCTGACAGGGGACTATGGCTACACCTTC.

This clone was picked up one time. The rearrangement uses TRBV5-4 and TRBJ2-7, with TRBD2 matching over 11 bases. CDR3 length: 18 amino acids. Looked up from germline, CDR1 is SGHNT and CDR2 is YYREEE (reference sequence). V gave up 4 bases and J gave up 3 bases; unmatched junction bases: 15. CDR3 DNA: TGTGCCAGCAGCCCCTACAGGGGGATAGCGGGAGGGGGCTACGAGCAGTACTTC. Translating it yields CASSPYRGIAGGGYEQYF.

The CDR3 protein is CASSPGTDNQPQHF. DNA of the CDR3: TGTGCCAGCAGCCCAGGGACAGACAATCAGCCCCAGCATTTT. The chain combines TRBV12-1 with TRBJ1-5; TRBD1 is taken as the D call from the table, unchecked against the DNA. TRBV12-1 is an annotated pseudogene. This CDR3 comprises 14 residues.

The rearrangement joins TRBV21-1 to TRBJ2-7; the table's D call, TRBD1, has no DNA check behind it. TRBV21-1 is given as a pseudogene. This CDR3 spans 18 amino acids. The CDR3 DNA reads as TGTGCCAGCAGAGGGGGTCGGATATGGTGGGACATAGTGTACGAGCAGTACTTC. Its translation: CASRGGRIWWDIVYEQYF.

The V call is TRBV11-3, the J call TRBJ2-3; maybe TRBD2 (6 bases). V dropped 0 bases and J dropped 4 bases, with 14 bases sitting between them. The germline gives CDR1 SGHNT, CDR2 YENEEA. This CDR3 contains 16 residues. The CDR3 sequence: CASSLDFRTGADTQYF. DNA of the CDR3: TGTGCCAGCAGCTTAGATTTTAGAACGGGAGCAGATACGCAGTATTTT. Variable domain in full (rest from reference TRBV11-3 and TRBJ2-3): EAGVVQSPRYKIIEKKQPVAFWCNPISGHNTLYWYLQNLGQGPELLIRYENEEAVDDSQLPKDRFSAERLKGVDSTLKIQPAELGDSAVYLCASSLDFRTGADTQYFGPGTRLTVL.

This chain uses TRBV19 with TRBJ2-5; 7 bases line up with TRBD2. The tail of the sequence fits TRBJ2-7 better, so the J call may be wrong. CDR1 LNHDA and CDR2 SQIVND come from the germline V gene (reference sequence). The CDR3 contains 14 residues. The CDR3 sequence: CASSIDAGVNEQYF. CDR3 nucleotide sequence: TGTGCCAGTAGTATAGATGCGGGAGTAAACGAGCAGTACTTC.

This chain joins TRBV13 and TRBJ2-7, with TRBD2 as a possible D gene (5 bases). Germline V lookup: CDR1 PRHDT, CDR2 FYEKMQ (reference sequence). The CDR3 consists of 14 residues. Trimming removed 1 base at V and 3 bases at J, with 10 bases between. CDR3 residues: CASSLERSFYEQYF. In DNA, the CDR3 is TGTGCCAGCAGCTTAGAGCGGTCGTTCTACGAGCAGTACTTC.